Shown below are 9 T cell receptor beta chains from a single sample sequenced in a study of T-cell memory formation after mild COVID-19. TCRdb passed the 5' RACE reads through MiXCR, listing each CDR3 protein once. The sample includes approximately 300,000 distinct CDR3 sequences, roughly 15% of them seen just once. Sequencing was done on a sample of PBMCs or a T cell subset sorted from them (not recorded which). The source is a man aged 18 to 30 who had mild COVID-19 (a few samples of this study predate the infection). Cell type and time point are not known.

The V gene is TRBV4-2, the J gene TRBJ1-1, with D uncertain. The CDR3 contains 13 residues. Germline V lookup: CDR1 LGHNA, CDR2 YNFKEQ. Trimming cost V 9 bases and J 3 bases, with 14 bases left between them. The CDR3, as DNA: TGTGCCAGTCAACCAGACACTTACACTGAAGCTTTCTTT. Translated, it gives CASQPDTYTEAFF.

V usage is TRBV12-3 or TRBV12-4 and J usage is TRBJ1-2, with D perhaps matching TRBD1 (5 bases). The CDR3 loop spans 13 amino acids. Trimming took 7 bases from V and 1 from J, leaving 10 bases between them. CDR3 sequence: CASTTQGNYGYTF. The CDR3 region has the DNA TGTGCCAGCACCACCCAGGGTAACTATGGCTACACCTTC.

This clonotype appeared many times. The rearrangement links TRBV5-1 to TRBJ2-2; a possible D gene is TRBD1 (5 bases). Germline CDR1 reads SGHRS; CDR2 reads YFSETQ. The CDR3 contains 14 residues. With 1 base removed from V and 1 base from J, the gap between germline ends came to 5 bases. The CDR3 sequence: CASSLQGNTGELFF. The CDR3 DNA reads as TGCGCCAGCAGCTTGCAGGGGAACACCGGGGAGCTGTTTTTT.

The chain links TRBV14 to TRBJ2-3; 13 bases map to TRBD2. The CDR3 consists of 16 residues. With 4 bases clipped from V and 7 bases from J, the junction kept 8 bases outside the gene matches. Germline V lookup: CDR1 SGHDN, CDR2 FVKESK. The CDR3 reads CASSRKTSGGLNTQYF. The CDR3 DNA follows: TGTGCCAGCAGCCGGAAGACTAGCGGGGGGTTAAATACGCAGTATTTT.

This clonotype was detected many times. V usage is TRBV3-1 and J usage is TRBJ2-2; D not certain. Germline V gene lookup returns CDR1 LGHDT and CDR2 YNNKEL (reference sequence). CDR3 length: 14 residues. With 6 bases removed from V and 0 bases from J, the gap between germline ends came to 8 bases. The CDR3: CASRVLSNTGELFF. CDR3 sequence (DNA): TGTGCCAGCAGGGTTTTATCGAACACCGGGGAGCTGTTTTTT.

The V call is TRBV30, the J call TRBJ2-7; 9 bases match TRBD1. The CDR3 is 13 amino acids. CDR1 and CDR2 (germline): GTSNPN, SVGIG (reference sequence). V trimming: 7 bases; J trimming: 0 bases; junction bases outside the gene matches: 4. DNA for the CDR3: TGTGCCTCGGGACAGGGCGTCTCCTACGAGCAGTACTTC. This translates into CASGQGVSYEQYF.

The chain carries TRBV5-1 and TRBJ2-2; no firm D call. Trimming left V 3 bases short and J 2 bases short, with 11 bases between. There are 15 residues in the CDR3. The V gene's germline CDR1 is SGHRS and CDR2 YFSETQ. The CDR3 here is CASSYRLTNTGELFF. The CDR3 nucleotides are TGCGCCAGCAGCTACCGACTCACTAACACCGGGGAGCTGTTTTTT.

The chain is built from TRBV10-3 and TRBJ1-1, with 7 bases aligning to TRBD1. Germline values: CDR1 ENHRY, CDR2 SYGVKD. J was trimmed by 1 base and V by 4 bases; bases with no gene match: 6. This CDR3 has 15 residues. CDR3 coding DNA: TGTGCCATCAGTGCCGCCGGGACAGCGAACACTGAAGCTTTCTTT. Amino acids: CAISAAGTANTEAFF.

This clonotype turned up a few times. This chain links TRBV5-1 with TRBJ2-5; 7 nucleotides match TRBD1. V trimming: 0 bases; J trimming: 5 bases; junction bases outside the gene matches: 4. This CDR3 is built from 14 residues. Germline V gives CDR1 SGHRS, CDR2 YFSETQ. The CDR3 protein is CASSLGGGAETQYF. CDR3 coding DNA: TGCGCCAGCAGCTTGGGAGGGGGCGCGGAGACCCAGTACTTC. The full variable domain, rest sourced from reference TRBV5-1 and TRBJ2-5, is KAGVTQTPRYLIKTRGQQVTLSCSPISGHRSVSWYQQTPGQGLQFLFEYFSETQRNKGNFPGRFSGRQFSNSRSEMNVSTLELGDSALYLCASSLGGGAETQYFGPGTRLLVL.